The clone carrying this TCR beta chain was detected only a few times. Antigen: not known. Each CDR3 protein gets one entry after TCRdb re-called the RT-PCR reads with MiXCR. This sample carries some 500,000 distinct CDR3 sequences, approximately 15% of them seen once, and the ten largest clones take 3%. This specimen comes from a study of response to subunit inactivated influenza vaccine. The study, taken as a whole, reports: Only a handful of new T cells, the authors suggested, are recruited with each seasonal influenza vaccination.

V lost 3 bases and J 4 bases, leaving 15 bases between the germline ends. Per germline, CDR1 LNHNV and CDR2 YYDKDF (reference sequence). The CDR3 totals 15 residues. This clonotype was obtained from a man in his fifties or sixties who received an inactivated influenza vaccine. The rearrangement uses TRBV15 and TRBJ1-2; TRBD1 is a possible D gene (6 bases). The sequencing here drew on CD4+ T cells sorted from PBMCs, taken 23 months after vaccination. For the CDR3, the DNA is TGTGCCACCAGCAGGGGTGACAGGACGCTCTATGGCTACACCTTC. Protein: CATSRGDRTLYGYTF.